This T cell receptor beta chain was identified in a study of shared clonotypes between healthy human individuals. Findings and caveats of the study: For naive CD4 cells, roughly 5.5% of clonotypes were shared across a few donors. Relative to clonotypes present in all four donors, those not shared had lower generation probabilities.

Losses at the gene ends were 0 bases for V and 5 bases for J; bases not matched to a gene: 4. CDR3 length equals 14 residues. Per germline, CDR1 SGHTS and CDR2 YDEGEE. Sequencing used immunoSEQ multiplex PCR; TCRdb keeps in-frame clones, though not all of them. The table lists some 660,000 clones, 73% of them singletons. This clone has a single count. Its antigen is not known. The sequence derives from a woman in her thirties in good health. The rearrangement joins TRBV5-8 to TRBJ2-5; 7 bases are a match to TRBD2. The sample taken for sequencing was memory CD4+ T cells sorted from blood. The subset is: CD45RA-negative fraction. The chain's CDR3 is CASSLERGRETQYF. CDR3 bases: TGTGCCAGCAGCTTGGAGCGGGGTCGGGAGACCCAGTACTTC.